The 21 T cell receptor beta chains reported below all come from one sample, sequenced in a study of blood T cells in healthy people across ages (dated by TCRdb to between 2014 and 2017). The library was generated by 5' RACE. The reads were generated on an Illumina HiSeq 2500. A second PCR of roughly 7 to 11 cycles was performed with a sample-barcoded 5' primer and a J-beta primer mix. TCRdb reprocessing: public reads trimmed at Q25 with fastp, clones called with MiXCR, in-frame beta chains kept. For every CDR3 protein sequence, its rows merge into one entry that carries the most common genes and DNA. This sample lists approximately 810,000 distinct CDR3 sequences; around 36% were detected once. The ten largest clones capture roughly 13% of the sample. Sequences were obtained from blood. Every receptor here comes from a young man in good health.

The chain combines TRBV5-6 with TRBJ2-5; 9 bases fit TRBD1. Looked up from germline, CDR1 is SGHDT and CDR2 is YYEEEE. The V gene end was trimmed by 2 bases and the J gene end by 5 bases; junction bases not matched to a gene: 4. The length of the CDR3 is 14 residues. CDR3 sequence reads: CASSLQGALETQYF. The CDR3 nucleotides are TGTGCCAGCAGCTTACAGGGGGCTCTGGAGACCCAGTACTTC.

For this clonotype: A single base separates this from a much larger clone, so it may be a read error. The chain is built from TRBV5-1 and TRBJ1-2; 7 bases match TRBD1. The trim removed 5 bases at V and 8 bases at J, leaving 9 bases unmatched. Germline V gene sequence: CDR1 SGHRS, CDR2 YFSETQ. CDR3 length: 13 residues. CDR3 sequence: CASSPTGARGYTF. The CDR3 DNA reads as TGCGCCAGCAGTCCAACAGGGGCCCGGGGCTACACCTTC.

This clonotype was observed a handful of times. The chain joins TRBV6-5 to TRBJ1-6, with D perhaps TRBD1 (5 bases). Trimming removed 2 bases from V and 8 bases from J, with 10 bases in between. This CDR3 has 14 amino acids. Germline V gene data show CDR1 as MNHEY and CDR2 as SVGAGI. CDR3 protein: CASSYPGDYSPLHF. The CDR3 DNA follows: TGTGCCAGCAGTTACCCGGGGGACTATTCACCCCTCCACTTT.

The chain links TRBV12-3 or TRBV12-4 to TRBJ2-2; D is perhaps TRBD2 (6 bases). With 7 bases removed from V and 7 bases from J, the gap between germline ends came to 19 bases. CDR3 length: 15 residues. In DNA, the CDR3 is TGTGCCAGCACTCCCAGCGAGGTAGCGGTCGGGGAGCTGTTTTTT. Protein sequence: CASTPSEVAVGELFF.

There are a few counts of this clonotype. The V gene is TRBV24-1, the J gene TRBJ2-5, with unresolved D. Per germline, CDR1 KGHDR and CDR2 SFDVKD. CDR3 length: 13 residues. Trimming took 4 bases from V and 1 from J, leaving 6 bases between them. CDR3 DNA: TGTGCCACCAGTGACCAACTCCAAGAGACCCAGTACTTC. Translation: CATSDQLQETQYF.

Many counts were recorded for this clonotype. The chain is built from TRBV4-3 and TRBJ2-7, with D possibly called TRBD1 or TRBD2 (6 bases each). The V and J ends lost 0 bases and 3 bases respectively, with 9 bases between them. Germline CDR1 LGHNA, CDR2 YSLEER. The length of the CDR3 is 14 residues. This CDR3 reads CASSQERGRYEQYF. For the CDR3, the DNA is TGCGCCAGCAGCCAAGAACGGGGGCGCTACGAGCAGTACTTC.

Notes on this clonotype: Its ends do not fully match the called genes, so a read error is possible. The V gene is TRBV12-3 or TRBV12-4, the J gene TRBJ1-4, with TRBD1 matching over 8 bases. The CDR3 is 14 amino acids. This CDR3 is CVSNLTGANEKLFF. DNA for the CDR3: TGTGTCAGCAACCTGACAGGGGCTAATGAAAAACTGTTTTTT.

Of note for this clonotype: A much bigger clone sits one base away, suggesting this may be a read error. Given the absence of the conserved phenylalanine or tryptophan at the CDR3 end, a read error is likely. In nucleotides, the CDR3 is TGCAGCGTTGAAACGGACCCCCAAGAGACCCAGTACGTC. Amino acids: CSVETDPQETQYV. The chain uses TRBV29-1 and TRBJ2-5; unclear D gene. Looked up from germline, CDR1 is SQVTM and CDR2 is ANQGSEA. V was pared by 2 bases and J by 1 base, with 8 bases between. The CDR3 spans 13 residues.

The sample holds many counts of this clonotype. The J gene is TRBJ2-5, the V gene TRBV29-1, with 7 bases aligning to TRBD1. The V and J ends lost 5 bases and 3 bases, in that order; junction bases with no gene match: 6. This CDR3 spans 13 amino acids. From germline, CDR1 is SQVTM and CDR2 ANQGSEA. As DNA, the CDR3 is TGCAGCGTTTCAAAACAGGGGAAAGAGACCCAGTACTTC. Amino acids: CSVSKQGKETQYF.

As regards this clonotype: This may be a read error: a much more frequent sequence differs by one nucleotide. The chain couples TRBV6-6 to TRBJ1-2; TRBD1 matches 7 bases. CDR3 length: 17 residues. After removal of 8 bases from V and 2 bases from J, the junction contained 17 bases not matched to a gene. Per the germline V gene, CDR1 is MNHNY and CDR2 is SVGAGI (reference sequence). Here the CDR3 reads CASSPTGSQSPNYGYTF. The CDR3 DNA sequence: TGTGCCAGCTCCCCGACAGGGTCCCAGAGCCCAAACTATGGCTACACCTTC.

With respect to this clonotype: One end of the junction fails to match germline, which may point to a read error. The chain uses TRBV25-1 and TRBJ2-7; D could derive from TRBD1 or TRBD2 (5 bases each). Germline CDR1 is MGHDK and CDR2 is SYGVNS. The CDR3 runs 14 residues. CDR3 amino acids: CASGEGRNSREQYF. DNA of the CDR3: TGTGCCAGCGGTGAGGGACGGAATTCTCGGGAGCAGTACTTC.

This clonotype has ten or more counts. V usage is TRBV7-3 and J usage is TRBJ2-1; TRBD2 is a possible D gene (5 bases). Germline lookup yields CDR1 SGHTA and CDR2 FQGTGA. V lost 0 bases to trimming and J lost 2 bases, with 17 bases between them. The CDR3 has 18 amino acids. As DNA, the CDR3 is TGTGCCAGCAGCTTAACCCCTGGAGGCGGACGTACCTACAATGAGCAGTTCTTC. Protein sequence: CASSLTPGGGRTYNEQFF.

About this clonotype: An end of the junction differs from the germline gene, which may be a read error. V is TRBV4-1 and J is TRBJ2-6; 11 bases match TRBD1. The CDR3 totals 18 residues. The germline gives CDR1 MGHRA, CDR2 YSYEKL. The DNA for the CDR3 is TGCGCCAGCAGCCGCTGGACAGGGGGCGGTTCTGGGGCCAACGCCCTGACTTTC. Translated, it gives CASSRWTGGGSGANALTF.

This clonotype was seen repeatedly, ten times or more. The chain is built from TRBV27 and TRBJ2-1, with a tentative D call TRBD2 (5 bases). Germline V gives CDR1 MNHEY, CDR2 SMNVEV (reference sequence). This CDR3 is built from 14 residues. Trimming pared 2 bases from V and 0 bases from J, leaving 5 bases between. In nucleotides, the CDR3 is TGTGCCAGCAGTTTAGAGGGCTCCTACAATGAGCAGTTCTTC. Its translation is CASSLEGSYNEQFF.

V is TRBV10-3 and J is TRBJ2-3; D unresolved. Germline V gives CDR1 ENHRY, CDR2 SYGVKD. V shed 0 bases and J shed 6 bases, with 4 bases lying between them. The CDR3 is made up of 12 amino acids. The CDR3 sequence is CAISESEDTQYF. The CDR3 region has the DNA TGTGCCATCAGTGAGTCGGAGGATACGCAGTATTTT.

Here the CDR3 DNA reads TGTGCCAGCAGCGCTCGAGGGGCAGGCTACAATGAGCAGTTCTTC. Protein sequence: CASSARGAGYNEQFF. The chain links TRBV2 to TRBJ2-1, with D possibly being TRBD1 or TRBD2 (5 bases each). Trimming took 6 bases from V and 3 from J, leaving 15 bases between them. The CDR3 is 15 amino acids. The germline V gene has CDR1 SNHLY and CDR2 FYNNEI.

The gene calls are TRBV20-1 and TRBJ2-5; weak D call: TRBD2 (6 bases). V lost 5 bases to trimming and J lost 11 bases, with 30 bases between them. CDR1 and CDR2 (germline): DFQATT, SNEGSKA (reference sequence). This CDR3 has 16 amino acids. The chain's CDR3 is CSAGDSSRRAQGEQYF. The CDR3 DNA reads as TGCAGTGCTGGGGACTCATCGAGGCGAGCCCAGGGTGAGCAGTACTTC.

This chain connects TRBV20-1 to TRBJ2-1; TRBD1 aligns across 8 bases. Germline CDR1 is DFQATT and CDR2 is SNEGSKA (reference sequence). V lost 0 bases and J lost 9; bases outside the gene matches: 10. The CDR3 contains 15 residues. CDR3 region: CSAREGQGGRGEQFF. The CDR3 nucleotides are TGCAGTGCTAGAGAAGGACAGGGTGGGCGCGGTGAGCAGTTCTTC.

The chain combines TRBV7-2 with TRBJ2-3, with a tentative D call TRBD2 (7 bases). Germline CDR1 is SGHTA and CDR2 is FQGNSA. V was cut by 0 bases and J by 1 base, with 11 bases left in between. CDR3 length: 16 amino acids. The CDR3 region has the DNA TGTGCCAGCAGCTTAGCGGGGGGGGCGGGCACAGATACGCAGTATTTT. The encoded protein is CASSLAGGAGTDTQYF.

This clonotype turned up a few times. The V call is TRBV5-1, the J call TRBJ1-4, with D perhaps matching TRBD1 (5 bases). This CDR3 has 15 amino acids. Trimming took 0 bases from V and 8 from J, leaving 14 bases between them. Germline CDR1 is SGHRS and CDR2 is YFSETQ. For the CDR3, the DNA is TGCGCCAGCAGCTTGGCGGTGACCGAGGGGGAAAAACTGTTTTTT. Its translation is CASSLAVTEGEKLFF. Full variable domain (missing parts from reference TRBV5-1 and TRBJ1-4): KAGVTQTPRYLIKTRGQQVTLSCSPISGHRSVSWYQQTPGQGLQFLFEYFSETQRNKGNFPGRFSGRQFSNSRSEMNVSTLELGDSALYLCASSLAVTEGEKLFFGSGTQLSVL.

The chain couples TRBV27 to TRBJ2-3; D is uncertain. The CDR3 is 15 residues long. Germline V gives CDR1 MNHEY, CDR2 SMNVEV (reference sequence). The ends were cut back, 2 bases at V and 0 bases at J, with 9 bases in the middle. In DNA, the CDR3 is TGTGCCAGCAGTTTAACTGTGGGGAGCACAGATACGCAGTATTTT. It translates to CASSLTVGSTDTQYF.